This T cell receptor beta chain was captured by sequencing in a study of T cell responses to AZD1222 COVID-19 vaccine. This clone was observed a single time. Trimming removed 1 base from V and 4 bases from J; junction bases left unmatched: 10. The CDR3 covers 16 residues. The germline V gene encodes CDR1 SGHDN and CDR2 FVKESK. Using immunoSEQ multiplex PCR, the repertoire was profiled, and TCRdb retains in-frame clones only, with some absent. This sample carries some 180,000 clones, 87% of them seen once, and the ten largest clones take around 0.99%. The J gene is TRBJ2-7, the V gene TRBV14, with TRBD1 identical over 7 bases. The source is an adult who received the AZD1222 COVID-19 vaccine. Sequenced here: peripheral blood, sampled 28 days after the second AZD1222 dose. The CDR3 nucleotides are TGTGCCAGCAGCCAAGGACGAACAGGGGTGATGTACGAGCAGTACTTC. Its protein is CASSQGRTGVMYEQYF.